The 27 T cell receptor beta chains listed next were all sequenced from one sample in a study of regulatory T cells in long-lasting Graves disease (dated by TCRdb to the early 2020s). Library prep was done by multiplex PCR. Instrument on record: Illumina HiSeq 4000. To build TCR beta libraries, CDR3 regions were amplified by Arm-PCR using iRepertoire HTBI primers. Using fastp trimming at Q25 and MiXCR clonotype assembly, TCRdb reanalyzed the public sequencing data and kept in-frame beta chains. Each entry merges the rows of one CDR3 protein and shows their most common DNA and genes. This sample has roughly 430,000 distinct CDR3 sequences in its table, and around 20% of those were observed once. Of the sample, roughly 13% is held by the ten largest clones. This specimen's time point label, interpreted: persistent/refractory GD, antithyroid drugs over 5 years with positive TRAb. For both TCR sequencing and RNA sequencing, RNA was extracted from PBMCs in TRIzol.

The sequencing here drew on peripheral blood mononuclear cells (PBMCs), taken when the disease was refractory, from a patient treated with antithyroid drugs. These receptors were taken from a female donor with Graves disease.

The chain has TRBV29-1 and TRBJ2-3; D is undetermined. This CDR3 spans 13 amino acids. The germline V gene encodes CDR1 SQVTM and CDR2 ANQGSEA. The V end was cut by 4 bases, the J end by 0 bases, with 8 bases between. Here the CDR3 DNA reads TGCAGCGTTGTACAGCCTAGCACAGATACGCAGTATTTT. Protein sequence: CSVVQPSTDTQYF.

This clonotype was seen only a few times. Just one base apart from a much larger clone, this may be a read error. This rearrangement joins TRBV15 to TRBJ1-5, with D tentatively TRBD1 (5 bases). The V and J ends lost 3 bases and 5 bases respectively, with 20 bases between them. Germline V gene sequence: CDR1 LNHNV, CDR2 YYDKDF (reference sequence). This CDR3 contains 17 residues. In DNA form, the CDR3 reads TGTGCCACCAGCAGGGGGTCGGGCAGGTCGGGGGATCAGCCCCAGCATTTT. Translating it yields CATSRGSGRSGDQPQHF.

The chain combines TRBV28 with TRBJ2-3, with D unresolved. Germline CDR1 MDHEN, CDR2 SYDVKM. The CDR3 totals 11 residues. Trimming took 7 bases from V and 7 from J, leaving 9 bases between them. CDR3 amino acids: CASNGGYTQYF. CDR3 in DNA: TGTGCCAGCAATGGCGGTTATACGCAGTATTTT. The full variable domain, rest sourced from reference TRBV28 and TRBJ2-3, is DVKVTQSSRYLVKRTGEKVFLECVQDMDHENMFWYRQDPGLGLRLIYFSYDVKMKEKGDIPEGYSVSREKKERFSLILESASTNQTSMYLCASNGGYTQYFGPGTRLTVL.

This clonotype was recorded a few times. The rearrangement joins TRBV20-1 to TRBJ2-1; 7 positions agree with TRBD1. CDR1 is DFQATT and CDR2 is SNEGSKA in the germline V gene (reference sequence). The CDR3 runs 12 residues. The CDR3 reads CGTRDRYNEQFF. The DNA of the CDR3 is TGCGGTACCCGGGACAGATACAATGAGCAGTTCTTC.

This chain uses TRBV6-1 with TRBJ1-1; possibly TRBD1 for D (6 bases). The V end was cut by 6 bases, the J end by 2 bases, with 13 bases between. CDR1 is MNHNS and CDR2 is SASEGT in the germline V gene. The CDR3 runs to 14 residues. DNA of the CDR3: TGTGCCAGCAGCCCGAGGGGGAAAAACACTGAAGCTTTCTTT. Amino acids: CASSPRGKNTEAFF.

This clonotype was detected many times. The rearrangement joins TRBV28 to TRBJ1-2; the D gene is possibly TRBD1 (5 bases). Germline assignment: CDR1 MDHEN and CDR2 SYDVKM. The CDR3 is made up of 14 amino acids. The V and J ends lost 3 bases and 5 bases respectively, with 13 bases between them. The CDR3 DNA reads TGTGCCAGCAGTTTCATCGGGGGGTGGTATGGCTACACCTTC. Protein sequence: CASSFIGGWYGYTF.

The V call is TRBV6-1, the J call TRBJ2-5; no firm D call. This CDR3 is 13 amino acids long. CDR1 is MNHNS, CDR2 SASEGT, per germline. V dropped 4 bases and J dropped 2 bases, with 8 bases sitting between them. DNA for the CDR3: TGTGCCAGCAGTGTCTGGGTGCAAGAGACCCAGTACTTC. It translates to CASSVWVQETQYF.

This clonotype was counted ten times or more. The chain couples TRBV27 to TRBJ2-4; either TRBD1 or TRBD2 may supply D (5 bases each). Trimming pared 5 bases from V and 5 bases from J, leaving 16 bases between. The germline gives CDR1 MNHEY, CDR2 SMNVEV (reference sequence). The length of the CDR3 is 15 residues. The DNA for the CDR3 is TGTGCCAGCAGTCTCTGGGGGAGCGATGAAAACATTCAGTACTTC. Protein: CASSLWGSDENIQYF.

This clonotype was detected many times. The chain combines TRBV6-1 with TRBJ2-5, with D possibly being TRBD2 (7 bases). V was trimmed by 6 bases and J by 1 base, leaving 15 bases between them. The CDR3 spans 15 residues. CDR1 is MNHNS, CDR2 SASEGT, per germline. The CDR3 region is CASRRGASGQETQYF. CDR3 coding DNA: TGTGCCAGCAGACGGGGGGCTAGCGGCCAAGAGACCCAGTACTTC.

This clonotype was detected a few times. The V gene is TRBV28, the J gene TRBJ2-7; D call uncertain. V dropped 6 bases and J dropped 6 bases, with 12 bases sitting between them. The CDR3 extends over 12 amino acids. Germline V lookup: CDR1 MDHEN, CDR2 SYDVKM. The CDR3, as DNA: TGTGCCAGCAGGAGCACGGCTCTCGAGCAGTACTTC. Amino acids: CASRSTALEQYF.

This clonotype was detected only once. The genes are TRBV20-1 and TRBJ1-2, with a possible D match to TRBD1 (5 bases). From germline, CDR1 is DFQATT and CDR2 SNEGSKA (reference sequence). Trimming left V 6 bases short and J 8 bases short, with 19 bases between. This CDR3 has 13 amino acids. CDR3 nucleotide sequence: TGCAGTGCCTTGGCGGGGACCCTCAGGGGCTACACCTTC. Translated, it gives CSALAGTLRGYTF.

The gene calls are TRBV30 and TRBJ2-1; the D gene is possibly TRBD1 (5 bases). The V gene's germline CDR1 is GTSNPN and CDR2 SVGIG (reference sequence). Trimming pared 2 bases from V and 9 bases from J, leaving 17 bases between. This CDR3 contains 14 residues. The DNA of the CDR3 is TGTGCCTGGAGTAAGGGGTCATCCCAGGGTGAGCAGTTCTTC. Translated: CAWSKGSSQGEQFF.

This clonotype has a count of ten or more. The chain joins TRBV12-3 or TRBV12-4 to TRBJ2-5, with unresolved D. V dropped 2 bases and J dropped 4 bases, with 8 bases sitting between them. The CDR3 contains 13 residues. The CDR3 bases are TGTGCCAGCAGTTTAAGGTCAGCAGAGACCCAGTACTTC. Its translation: CASSLRSAETQYF.

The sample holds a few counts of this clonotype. CDR3 region: CASSDPDRGQSNQPQHF. CDR3 sequence (DNA): TGTGCCAGTAGCGACCCAGACAGGGGTCAAAGCAATCAGCCCCAGCATTTT. The chain employs TRBV19 and TRBJ1-5; 8 bases are shared with TRBD1. The CDR3 spans 17 residues. CDR1 is LNHDA and CDR2 is SQIVND in the germline V gene (reference sequence). J gave up 1 base and V 6 bases, and 11 bases lay outside the gene matches.

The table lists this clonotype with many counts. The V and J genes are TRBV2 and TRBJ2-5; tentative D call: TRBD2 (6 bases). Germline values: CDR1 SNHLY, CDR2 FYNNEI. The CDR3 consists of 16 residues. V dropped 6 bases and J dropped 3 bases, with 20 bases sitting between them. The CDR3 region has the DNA TGTGCCAGCAGCGCTTCCCCGGGACTCCTTAAAGAGACCCAGTACTTC. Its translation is CASSASPGLLKETQYF.

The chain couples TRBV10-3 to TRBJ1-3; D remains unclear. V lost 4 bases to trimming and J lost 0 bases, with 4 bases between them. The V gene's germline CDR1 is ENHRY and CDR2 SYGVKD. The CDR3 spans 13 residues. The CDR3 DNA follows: TGTGCCATCAGTGCTCACTCTGGAAACACCATATATTTT. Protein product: CAISAHSGNTIYF.

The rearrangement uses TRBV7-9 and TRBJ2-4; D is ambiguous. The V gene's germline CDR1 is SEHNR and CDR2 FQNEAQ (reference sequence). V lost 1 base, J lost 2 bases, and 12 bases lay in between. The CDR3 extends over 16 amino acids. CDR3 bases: TGTGCCAGCAGCTTAGACCGTACGGGCTCCAAAAACATTCAGTACTTC. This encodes CASSLDRTGSKNIQYF.

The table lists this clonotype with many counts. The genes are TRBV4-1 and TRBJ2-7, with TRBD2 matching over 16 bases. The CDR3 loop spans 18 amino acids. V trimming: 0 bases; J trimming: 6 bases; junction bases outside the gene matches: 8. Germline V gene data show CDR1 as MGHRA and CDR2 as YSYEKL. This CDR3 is CASSQEGLAGGPRSEQYF. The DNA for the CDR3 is TGCGCCAGCAGCCAAGAGGGACTAGCGGGAGGGCCGAGGAGCGAGCAGTACTTC.

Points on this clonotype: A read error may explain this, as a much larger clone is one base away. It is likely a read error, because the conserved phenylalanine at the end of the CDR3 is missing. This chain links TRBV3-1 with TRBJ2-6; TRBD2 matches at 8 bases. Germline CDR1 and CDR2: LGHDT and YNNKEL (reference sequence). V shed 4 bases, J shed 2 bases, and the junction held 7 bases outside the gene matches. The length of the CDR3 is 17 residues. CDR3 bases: TGTGCCAGCAGCCGAGCAAGCGGGAGTGCTGGGGCCAACGTCCTGACTTCC. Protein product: CASSRASGSAGANVLTS.

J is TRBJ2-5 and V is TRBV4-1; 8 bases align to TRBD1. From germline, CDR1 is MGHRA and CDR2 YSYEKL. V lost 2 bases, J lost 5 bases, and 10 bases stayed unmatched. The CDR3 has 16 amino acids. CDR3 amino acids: CASSQHGQGPLETQYF. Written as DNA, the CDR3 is TGCGCCAGCAGCCAACACGGACAGGGCCCGTTGGAGACCCAGTACTTC.

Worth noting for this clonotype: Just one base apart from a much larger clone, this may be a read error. The CDR3 nucleotides read TGTGCCAGCAGCTTGCGGGGGGCGGAGGAGACCCAGTACTTC. Translated, it gives CASSLRGAEETQYF. The chain joins TRBV5-6 to TRBJ2-5, with D possibly matching TRBD2 (7 bases). Looked up from germline, CDR1 is SGHDT and CDR2 is YYEEEE. The CDR3 length is 14 residues. Trimming stripped 1 base from V and 5 bases from J, with 12 bases between.

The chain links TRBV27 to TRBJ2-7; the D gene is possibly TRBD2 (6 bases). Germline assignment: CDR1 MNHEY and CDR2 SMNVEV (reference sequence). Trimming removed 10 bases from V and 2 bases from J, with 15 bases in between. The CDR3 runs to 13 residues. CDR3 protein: CATIGRETYEQYF. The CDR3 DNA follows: TGTGCCACTATTGGCCGGGAGACCTACGAGCAGTACTTC.

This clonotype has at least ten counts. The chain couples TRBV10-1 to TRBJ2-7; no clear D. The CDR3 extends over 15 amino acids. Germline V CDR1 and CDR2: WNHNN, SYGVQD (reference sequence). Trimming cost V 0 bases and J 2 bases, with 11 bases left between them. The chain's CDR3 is CASSESGRIPYEQYF. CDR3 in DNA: TGCGCCAGCAGTGAGTCAGGACGTATCCCCTACGAGCAGTACTTC.

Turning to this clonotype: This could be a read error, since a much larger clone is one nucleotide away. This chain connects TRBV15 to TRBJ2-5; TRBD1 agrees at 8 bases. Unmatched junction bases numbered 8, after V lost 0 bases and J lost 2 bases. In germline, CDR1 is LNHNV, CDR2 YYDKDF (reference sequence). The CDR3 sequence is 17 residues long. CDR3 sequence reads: CATSRDLPDRVQETQYF. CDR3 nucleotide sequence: TGTGCCACCAGCAGAGATCTCCCGGACAGGGTTCAAGAGACCCAGTACTTC. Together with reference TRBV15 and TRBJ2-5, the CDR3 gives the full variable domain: DAMVIQNPRYQVTQFGKPVTLSCSQTLNHNVMYWYQQKSSQAPKLLFHYYDKDFNNEADTPDNFQSRRPNTSFCFLDIRSPGLGDTAMYLCATSRDLPDRVQETQYFGPGTRLLVL.

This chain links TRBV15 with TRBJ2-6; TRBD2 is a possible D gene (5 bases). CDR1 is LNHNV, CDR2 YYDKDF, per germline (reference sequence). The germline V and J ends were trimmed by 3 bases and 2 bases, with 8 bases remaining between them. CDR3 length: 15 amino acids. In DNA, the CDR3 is TGTGCCACCAGCAGTGAGAGGGCTGGGGCCAACGTCCTGACTTTC. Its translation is CATSSERAGANVLTF.

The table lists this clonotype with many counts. CDR3 DNA: TGTGCCAGCAGGGGAGCAGGATATAACACCGGGGAGCTGTTTTTT. Translating gives CASRGAGYNTGELFF. This sequence joins TRBV2 and TRBJ2-2, with a weak D call TRBD2 (5 bases). This CDR3 has 15 residues. CDR1 SNHLY and CDR2 FYNNEI come from the germline V gene. V gave up 6 bases and J gave up 2 bases, with 13 bases separating them.

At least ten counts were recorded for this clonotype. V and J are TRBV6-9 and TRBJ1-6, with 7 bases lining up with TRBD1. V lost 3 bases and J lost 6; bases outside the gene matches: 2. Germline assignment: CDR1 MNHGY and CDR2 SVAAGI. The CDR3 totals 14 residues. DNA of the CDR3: TGTGCCAGCAGTTACTCAGGGGGTAATTCACCCCTCCACTTT. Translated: CASSYSGGNSPLHF.